The 6 T cell receptor beta chains presented below share a single source sample, sequenced in a study of blood T cell repertoires in COVID-19. Clones were read by immunoSEQ multiplex PCR, and TCRdb kept only the in-frame ones, dropping some. The sample contains about 140,000 clones, around 80% of which appear only once. Material: peripheral blood. These receptors all stem from a man aged 45-60 years with acute or convalescent COVID-19.

The chain employs TRBV6-6 and TRBJ2-7; TRBD1 is a possible D gene (5 bases). Per the germline V gene, CDR1 is MNHNY and CDR2 is SVGAGI (reference sequence). The ends were cut back, 6 bases at V and 9 bases at J, with 24 bases in the middle. This CDR3 comprises 15 residues. The CDR3 here is CASRQDTGPPGWQYV. The CDR3 region has the DNA TGTGCCAGCAGACAAGACACAGGCCCACCTGGTTGGCAGTACGTC.

This chain links TRBV10-3 with TRBJ1-3, with 10 positions matching TRBD1. Germline assignment: CDR1 ENHRY and CDR2 SYGVKD. V lost 0 bases, J lost 3 bases, and 2 bases stayed unmatched. This CDR3 comprises 16 residues. The CDR3 reads CAISESDRGFGNTIYF. DNA of the CDR3: TGTGCCATCAGTGAGTCGGACAGGGGGTTTGGAAACACCATATATTTT.

The rearrangement links TRBV30 to TRBJ1-1; D is possibly TRBD1 (6 bases). The CDR3 loop spans 15 amino acids. V was shortened by 3 bases and J by 2 bases, with 16 bases between the two germline ends. The germline V gene encodes CDR1 GTSNPN and CDR2 SVGIG (reference sequence). CDR3 nucleotide sequence: TGTGCCTGGAGACCACAGGGATTAGGCAACACTGAAGCTTTCTTT. Protein product: CAWRPQGLGNTEAFF.

This chain connects TRBV5-8 to TRBJ1-1, with TRBD1 matching over 7 bases. The ends lost 7 bases at V and 2 bases at J; junction bases unmatched: 2. Germline CDR1 reads SGHTS; CDR2 reads YDEGEE. The CDR3 runs 12 residues. CDR3 bases: TGTGCCAGCGGGACAGTTAACACTGAAGCTTTCTTT. As protein: CASGTVNTEAFF.

The chain uses TRBV6-4 and TRBJ1-6; D remains ambiguous. V shed 4 bases and J shed 9 bases, with 10 bases lying between them. CDR3 length: 13 amino acids. Germline V CDR1 and CDR2: MRHNA, SNTAGT. This CDR3 is CASSAGEASPLHF. The CDR3 bases are TGTGCCAGCAGTGCTGGGGAGGCTTCACCCCTCCACTTT.

This chain links TRBV29-1 with TRBJ2-5, with D perhaps TRBD1 (6 bases). The ends were cut back, 3 bases at V and 4 bases at J, with 15 bases in the middle. This CDR3 is built from 14 residues. The germline V gene encodes CDR1 SQVTM and CDR2 ANQGSEA. This CDR3 reads CSVEGTGRGETQYF. In DNA form, the CDR3 reads TGCAGCGTTGAGGGAACAGGGAGAGGAGAGACCCAGTACTTC.